One sample yielded the 19 T cell receptor beta chains listed below, sequenced in a study of Ad26.COV2.S vaccination and SARS-CoV-2 variants. Assay: immunoSEQ multiplex PCR; the TCRdb copy retains only in-frame clones and omits some. The sample lists 250,000 or so clones; 87% were seen once. Treatment indicated: about 20 received Ad26.COV2.S at low or high dose, single or two shots; 5 received placebo; per-sample allocation not given. At day 63 after the first vaccine or placebo injection, samples were drawn. The sample consisted of peripheral blood, taken in a trial of Ad26.COV2.S vaccine versus placebo. Receptors were obtained from a person aged 18-60 years who received the Ad26.COV2.S COVID-19 vaccine or a placebo.

The chain carries TRBV7-8 and TRBJ2-3; 16 positions match TRBD2. Germline loops: CDR1 SGHVS, CDR2 FQNEAQ. V shed 5 bases, J shed 1 base, and the junction held 6 bases outside the gene matches. The length of the CDR3 is 18 residues. The CDR3 loop reads CASSLGTSGGAGTDTQYF. CDR3 nucleotide sequence: TGTGCCAGCAGCCTGGGGACTAGCGGGGGGGCCGGCACAGATACGCAGTATTTT.

This sequence joins TRBV5-6 and TRBJ1-1; D possibly corresponds to TRBD1 (5 bases). The length of the CDR3 is 12 residues. The germline V gene has CDR1 SGHDT and CDR2 YYEEEE. With 7 bases removed from V and 8 bases from J, the gap between germline ends came to 15 bases. The CDR3 is CASGREASEAFF. The DNA of the CDR3 is TGTGCCAGCGGCAGGGAGGCGTCCGAAGCTTTCTTT.

The chain has TRBV4-1 and TRBJ2-4; 10 bases are a match to TRBD2. From germline, CDR1 is MGHRA and CDR2 YSYEKL. CDR3 length: 15 residues. V shed 1 base, J shed 7 bases, and the junction held 4 bases outside the gene matches. The CDR3 sequence: CASSQGLAGSNIQYF. For the CDR3, the DNA is TGCGCCAGCAGCCAAGGACTAGCGGGTTCGAACATTCAGTACTTC.

The genes are TRBV19 and TRBJ2-5; D remains ambiguous. Per germline, CDR1 LNHDA and CDR2 SQIVND (reference sequence). CDR3 length: 15 amino acids. Trimming cost V 6 bases and J 7 bases, with 21 bases left between them. CDR3: CASSHPPQHDATQYF. CDR3 nucleotide sequence: TGTGCCAGTAGCCATCCCCCACAGCATGACGCGACCCAGTACTTC. The complete variable domain, with remaining parts taken from reference TRBV19 and TRBJ2-5, reads DGGITQSPKYLFRKEGQNVTLSCEQNLNHDAMYWYRQDPGQGLRLIYYSQIVNDFQKGDIAEGYSVSREKKESFPLTVTSAQKNPTAFYLCASSHPPQHDATQYFGPGTRLLVL.

This clone was seen at least ten times. The genes are TRBV6-5 and TRBJ1-2, with 8 bases identical to TRBD1. Germline V CDR1 and CDR2: MNHEY, SVGAGI. The CDR3 has 14 residues. The junction had 8 bases not matched to a gene; V was cut back by 7 bases and J by 4 bases. DNA for the CDR3: TGTGCCAGCACCAACCTCGGGACAGGCTATGGCTACACCTTC. Translated, it gives CASTNLGTGYGYTF.

V is TRBV28 and J is TRBJ1-2; D call uncertain. Per the germline V gene, CDR1 is MDHEN and CDR2 is SYDVKM. Trimming took 8 bases from V and 4 from J, leaving 17 bases between them. The CDR3 has 14 residues. The CDR3 DNA reads TGTGCCAGCCGGCCCCGCATCCAAGCCTATGGCTACACCTTC. Encoded protein: CASRPRIQAYGYTF.

The DNA for the CDR3 is TGTGCCAGCAGCTTGAACCCTTCCGGGACAGGGAGCCTTGGCTACACCTTC. It yields the protein CASSLNPSGTGSLGYTF. V and J are TRBV7-2 and TRBJ1-2; 9 bases match TRBD1. CDR1 SGHTA and CDR2 FQGNSA come from the germline V gene. The ends lost 3 bases at V and 7 bases at J; junction bases unmatched: 15. The CDR3 is 17 residues long.

The DNA of the CDR3 is TGTGCCAGCAGCTTAGACAGGGTGACCGGGGAGCTGTTTTTT. Translated: CASSLDRVTGELFF. V and J are TRBV7-9 and TRBJ2-2; D is possibly TRBD1 (6 bases). Germline-derived CDR1 and CDR2 are SEHNR and FQNEAQ (reference sequence). Trimming took off 1 base at V and 5 bases at J, with 8 bases between the two ends. CDR3 length: 14 amino acids.

This rearrangement joins TRBV18 to TRBJ1-1, with D maybe TRBD1 (5 bases). CDR3 size: 16 residues. With 2 bases removed from V and 4 bases from J, the gap between germline ends came to 17 bases. CDR1 and CDR2 (germline): KGHSH, LQKENI. The CDR3 reads CASSPEKVGVATEAFF. In DNA form, the CDR3 reads TGTGCCAGCTCACCAGAAAAGGTAGGGGTGGCCACTGAAGCTTTCTTT.

This clone was counted between two and nine times. The chain carries TRBV4-1 and TRBJ1-5; D unresolved. This CDR3 has 16 residues. From germline, CDR1 is MGHRA and CDR2 YSYEKL. V was trimmed by 0 bases and J by 0 bases, leaving 9 bases between them. The CDR3 reads CASSQDPGNSNQPQHF. The CDR3 DNA is TGCGCCAGCAGCCAAGACCCAGGAAATAGCAATCAGCCCCAGCATTTT.

The V call is TRBV6-5, the J call TRBJ2-2; maybe TRBD2 (6 bases). The CDR3 totals 15 residues. The germline V and J ends were trimmed by 0 bases and 6 bases, with 11 bases remaining between them. Germline V gene data show CDR1 as MNHEY and CDR2 as SVGAGI. The CDR3 DNA is TGTGCCAGCAGTTACTCATTATCGGGGGCCGGGGAGCTGTTTTTT. Translating gives CASSYSLSGAGELFF.

The V and J genes are TRBV5-4 and TRBJ2-1; a possible D gene is TRBD2 (7 bases). The CDR3 has 16 amino acids. Trimming removed 4 bases from V and 5 bases from J, with 19 bases in between. Germline V lookup: CDR1 SGHNT, CDR2 YYREEE (reference sequence). CDR3 sequence: CASSPPQGLADNEQFF. CDR3 nucleotides: TGTGCCAGCAGCCCCCCTCAGGGGCTAGCGGACAATGAGCAGTTCTTC.

The chain couples TRBV21-1 to TRBJ1-1. TRBV21-1 is a pseudogene. The CDR3 is 14 amino acids. Here the CDR3 DNA reads TGTGCTAGCAGCTCAAACGTAGTGAACACTGAAGCTTTCTTT. Its translation: CASSSNVVNTEAFF.

The V and J genes are TRBV18 and TRBJ2-1; perhaps D is TRBD1 or TRBD2 (5 bases each). Trimming removed 6 bases at V and 8 bases at J, with 20 bases between. Per the germline V gene, CDR1 is KGHSH and CDR2 is LQKENI. This CDR3 is 15 amino acids long. CDR3 protein: CASSVNPRGGDEQFF. The CDR3 nucleotides read TGTGCCAGCTCCGTTAACCCCCGGGGCGGCGATGAGCAGTTCTTC.

The V gene is TRBV9, the J gene TRBJ2-3, with TRBD2 identical over 11 bases. The germline CDR1 and CDR2 sequences are SGDLS and YYNGEE. V lost 4 bases and J lost 3; bases outside the gene matches: 16. CDR3 length: 19 residues. For the CDR3, the DNA is TGTGCCAGCAGCTTCCCTAGCGGGGGGTACGGTATGGAGACAGATACGCAGTATTTT. It codes for CASSFPSGGYGMETDTQYF.

V usage is TRBV11-2 and J usage is TRBJ2-1; D possibly matches TRBD1 or TRBD2 (6 bases each). The germline V and J ends were trimmed by 5 bases and 4 bases, with 24 bases remaining between them. The CDR3 is 18 residues long. The germline CDR1 and CDR2 sequences are SGHAT and FQNNGV. The CDR3 nucleotides read TGTGCCAGCAGCCCGGGGGAAATGGGGGCGGCCGTTTACAATGAGCAGTTCTTC. Translated, it gives CASSPGEMGAAVYNEQFF.

This clone was observed a handful of times. The chain uses TRBV9 and TRBJ2-2; D not resolved. With 7 bases removed from V and 6 bases from J, the gap between germline ends came to 7 bases. Germline V lookup: CDR1 SGDLS, CDR2 YYNGEE. The CDR3 totals 11 residues. Here the CDR3 reads CASSGPGELFF. CDR3 coding DNA: TGTGCCAGCTCGGGCCCCGGGGAGCTGTTTTTT.

This clone was seen a few times. The chain joins TRBV6-6 to TRBJ2-7; D may be TRBD1 (6 bases). With 4 bases removed from V and 3 bases from J, the gap between germline ends came to 13 bases. The CDR3 has 14 residues. The germline V gene encodes CDR1 MNHNY and CDR2 SVGAGI (reference sequence). The CDR3 loop reads CASSFRTESYEQYF. CDR3 bases: TGTGCCAGCAGTTTTCGGACAGAGAGCTACGAGCAGTACTTC.

V and J are TRBV9 and TRBJ1-1; D may be TRBD1 (5 bases). CDR1 is SGDLS and CDR2 is YYNGEE in the germline V gene. The CDR3 consists of 16 residues. Deletions cut 2 bases from V and 3 bases from J, with 17 bases between. Written as DNA, the CDR3 is TGTGCCAGCAGCGTTGCAAAGGATTGGGGGTACACTGAAGCTTTCTTT. Its protein is CASSVAKDWGYTEAFF.